This is a list of T cell receptor beta chains from one sample in a study of T cell responses to AZD1222 COVID-19 vaccine. This table comes from immunoSEQ multiplex PCR, and its TCRdb copy is limited to in-frame clones, with some not included. The table shows 99,000 or so clones, with about 81% occurring only once. Sequences were derived from peripheral blood, sampled on day 0 of AZD1222 vaccination. All receptors derive from an adult in good health. Both conserved end residues are part of each CDR3. A D gene is named only where the DNA matches it firmly. Some rows mark clone size as missing; the rest say once, few, many or name a class of expanded clone.

cdr3_aa cdr3_nt j_call v_call clone_size d_call
CASSLEGGHFNEQFF TGTGCCAGCTCACTTGAGGGGGGGCACTTCAATGAGCAGTTCTTC TRBJ2-1 TRBV18 . .
CASSHPGLEMELFF TGTGCCAGCAGCCACCCGGGACTTGAAATGGAACTGTTTTTT TRBJ2-2 TRBV7-8 . .
CASSQENQNGYTF TGCGCCAGCAGCCAAGAGAACCAAAATGGCTACACCTTC TRBJ1-2 TRBV4-1 . .
CASSPPGGWDEQYF TGTGCCAGCTCACCACCGGGTGGTTGGGACGAGCAGTACTTC TRBJ2-7 TRBV18 . .
CASSPRPTTNEKLFF TGTGCCAGCAGCCCCCGCCCCACAACTAATGAAAAACTGTTTTTT TRBJ1-4 TRBV5-6 . .
CASRERNKVYGYTF TGTGCCAGCAGGGAAAGAAATAAAGTCTATGGCTACACCTTC TRBJ1-2 TRBV27 . .
CAIRTLGGNTIYF TGTGCCATCCGCACTCTGGGGGGAAACACCATATATTTT TRBJ1-3 TRBV2 . .
CASSDHGGGPGGYTF TGTGCCAGCAGTGACCACGGCGGGGGCCCCGGTGGCTACACCTTC TRBJ1-2 TRBV25-1 . .
CASSINPDRGTGELFF TGTGCCAGCAGCATAAACCCTGACAGGGGAACCGGGGAGCTGTTTTTT TRBJ2-2 TRBV11-2 . TRBD1
CASKRHDDRDGYTF TGTGCCAGCAAACGACATGACGACAGGGATGGCTACACCTTC TRBJ1-2 TRBV6-5 once TRBD1
CASSNGWAGELFF TGTGCCAGCAGTAACGGGTGGGCCGGGGAGCTGTTTTTT TRBJ2-2 TRBV6-5 . .
CASSQEWAGPYEQYF TGCGCCAGCAGCCAAGAGTGGGCGGGACCCTACGAGCAGTACTTC TRBJ2-7 TRBV4-3 . .
CASSFFSYQPQHF TGTGCCAGCAGCTTTTTCTCTTATCAGCCCCAGCATTTT TRBJ1-5 TRBV11-1 once .
CASSPQLGDGYTF TGTGCCAGCAGCCCCCAGCTGGGCGATGGCTACACCTTC TRBJ1-2 TRBV7-2 . .
CAWSGRGTGELFF TGTGCCTGGAGTGGCAGGGGTACCGGGGAGCTGTTTTTT TRBJ2-2 TRBV30 . .
CASSPRVSYEQYF TGTGCCAGCAGCCCCCGGGTCTCCTACGAGCAGTACTTC TRBJ2-7 TRBV11-1 . .
CASSQGRQGRTEAFF TGCGCCAGCAGCCAAGGGAGACAGGGGAGGACTGAAGCTTTCTTT TRBJ1-1 TRBV4-1 . TRBD1
CASSRGTGVQYF TGTGCCAGCAGCAGAGGAACAGGGGTCCAGTACTTC TRBJ2-5 TRBV11-2 . TRBD1
CASGLSPPRQGNTEAFF TGTGCTAGTGGTTTGTCGCCCCCTCGGCAGGGTAACACTGAAGCTTTCTTT TRBJ1-1 TRBV12-5 . .
CASSPDLTDTQYF TGTGCCAGCAGCCCCGACTTAACAGATACGCAGTATTTT TRBJ2-3 TRBV11-3 . .
CASSTGGGRIGSSYNSPLHF TGTGCCAGCAGCACGGGAGGAGGCCGGATAGGGAGCTCCTATAATTCACCCCTCCACTTT TRBJ1-6 TRBV21-1 once .
CASSSTGATGELFF TGTGCCAGTAGTTCCACAGGGGCCACCGGGGAGCTGTTTTTT TRBJ2-2 TRBV19 few TRBD1
CASSAYEPGHLRRLTEAFF TGTGCCAGCAGTGCTTATGAGCCGGGACACCTACGTCGGTTGACTGAAGCTTTCTTT TRBJ1-1 TRBV2 . .
CASSLRDFDETQYF TGTGCCAGCAGCCTTCGGGACTTTGATGAGACCCAGTACTTC TRBJ2-5 TRBV4-2 . .
CASSQGRGGGGELFF TGTGCCAGCAGCCAAGGCCGGGGTGGAGGCGGGGAGCTGTTTTTT TRBJ2-2 TRBV3-1/TRBV3-2 . .
CASSDPGMEDGYTF TGTGCCAGTAGTGACCCAGGGATGGAGGATGGCTACACCTTC TRBJ1-2 TRBV19 . .
CASSGRDSNYYGYTF TGTGCCAGCAGCGGAAGGGACAGCAATTACTATGGCTACACCTTC TRBJ1-2 TRBV5-6 . TRBD1
CASSPDTTGGYTF TGTGCCAGCTCACCCGATACGACAGGGGGCTACACCTTC TRBJ1-2 TRBV18 . TRBD1
CASSQESGLALHQETQYF TGTGCCAGCAGCCAAGAGTCCGGACTAGCCCTCCACCAGGAGACCCAGTACTTC TRBJ2-5 TRBV4-2 once TRBD2
CASSAGGRRGTEQFF TGTGCCAGTTCAGCGGGGGGCCGACGGGGTACTGAGCAGTTCTTC TRBJ2-1 TRBV7-2 few TRBD2
CASSAGGDNTGELFF TGTGCCAGCAGCGCAGGGGGGGATAACACCGGGGAGCTGTTTTTT TRBJ2-2 TRBV6-6 . .
CACPLVGLRGYGYTF TGTGCCTGCCCCCTCGTAGGCCTAAGAGGCTATGGCTACACCTTC TRBJ1-2 TRBV30 . .
CASSQATGVTEAFF TGTGCCAGCAGCCAAGCGACAGGGGTCACTGAAGCTTTCTTT TRBJ1-1 TRBV3-1/TRBV3-2 . TRBD1
CASSPGLAGSSYNEQFF TGTGCCAGCAGCCCCGGACTAGCGGGGAGCTCCTACAATGAGCAGTTCTTC TRBJ2-1 TRBV9 . TRBD2
CAIRSGGNYQETQYF TGTGCCATCCGTTCGGGGGGGAATTACCAAGAGACCCAGTACTTC TRBJ2-5 TRBV10-3 few TRBD2
CASLGSLYNEQFF TGTGCTAGTCTCGGGAGTCTCTACAATGAGCAGTTCTTC TRBJ2-1 TRBV12-5 few .
CASSDRWNTEAFF TGTGCCAGCAGCGACCGGTGGAACACTGAAGCTTTCTTT TRBJ1-1 TRBV6-2/TRBV6-3 . .
CASSPNQLGEQYF TGTGCCAGCAGCCCGAACCAATTAGGGGAGCAGTACTTC TRBJ2-7 TRBV11-3 once .
CASRTAGGSYEQYF TGCGCCAGCAGGACGGCGGGGGGCTCCTACGAGCAGTACTTC TRBJ2-7 TRBV5-1 . TRBD2
CASSREGQGGYNEQFF TGTGCCAGCAGCCGAGAAGGACAGGGGGGCTACAATGAGCAGTTCTTC TRBJ2-1 TRBV4-2 . TRBD1
CASSLVQGMRNEQFF TGCGCCAGCAGCTTAGTCCAGGGAATGCGGAATGAGCAGTTCTTC TRBJ2-1 TRBV5-1 . .
CASSFRGGGAGWYEQYF TGTGCCAGCAGCTTCCGCGGCGGGGGGGCCGGTTGGTACGAGCAGTACTTC TRBJ2-7 TRBV7-9 once TRBD2
CAWSVNSNEKLFF TGTGCCTGGAGTGTAAATTCTAATGAAAAACTGTTTTTT TRBJ1-4 TRBV30 . .
CSVEGQGGTEAFF TGCAGCGTTGAAGGGCAGGGGGGGACTGAAGCTTTCTTT TRBJ1-1 TRBV29-1 . TRBD1
CASSPANTEAFF TGTGCCAGCAGCCCTGCCAACACTGAAGCTTTCTTT TRBJ1-1 TRBV2 . .
CASSKLRDRGTSSYNSPLHF TGTGCCAGCAGCAAGCTCCGGGACAGGGGGACGAGCTCCTATAATTCACCCCTCCACTTT TRBJ1-6 TRBV21-1 . .
CASSSQGLNTIYF TGTGCCAGCAGCTCACAGGGATTAAACACCATATATTTT TRBJ1-3 TRBV7-9 . .
CASSLSGGLNTEAFF TGTGCCAGCAGTTTATCGGGGGGCCTGAACACTGAAGCTTTCTTT TRBJ1-1 TRBV27 . .
CASSLRSSGNTIYF TGCGCCAGCAGCTTGCGAAGCTCTGGAAACACCATATATTTT TRBJ1-3 TRBV5-1 once .
CASSIGNSPLHF TGTGCCAGTAGTATTGGGAATTCACCCCTCCACTTT TRBJ1-6 TRBV19 once .
CASSPRGTGASPLHF TGTGCCAGCTCACCACGTGGGACAGGGGCCTCACCCCTCCACTTT TRBJ1-6 TRBV18 . TRBD1
CASSKTGGGNEKLFF TGTGCCAGCAGTAAAACAGGGGGCGGTAATGAAAAACTGTTTTTT TRBJ1-4 TRBV6-2/TRBV6-3 . TRBD1
CASSLRLTYEQYF TGTGCCAGCAGTTTGCGGCTGACCTACGAGCAGTACTTC TRBJ2-7 TRBV27 few .